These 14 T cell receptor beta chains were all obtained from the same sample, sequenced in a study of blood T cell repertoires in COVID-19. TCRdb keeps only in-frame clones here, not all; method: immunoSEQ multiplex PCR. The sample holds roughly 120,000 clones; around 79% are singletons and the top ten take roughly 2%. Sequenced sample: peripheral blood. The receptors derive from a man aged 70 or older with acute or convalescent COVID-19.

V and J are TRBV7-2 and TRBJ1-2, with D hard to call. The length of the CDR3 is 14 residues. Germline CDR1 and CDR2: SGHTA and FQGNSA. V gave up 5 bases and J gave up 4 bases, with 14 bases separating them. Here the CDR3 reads CASSLLQVSYGYTF. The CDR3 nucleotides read TGTGCCAGCAGCCTCCTCCAGGTATCCTATGGCTACACCTTC.

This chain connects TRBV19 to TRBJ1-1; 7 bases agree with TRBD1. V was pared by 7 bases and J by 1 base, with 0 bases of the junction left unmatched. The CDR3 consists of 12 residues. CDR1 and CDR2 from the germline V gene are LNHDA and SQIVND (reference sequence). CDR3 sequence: CASKGANTEAFF. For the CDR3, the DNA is TGTGCCAGTAAGGGGGCGAACACTGAAGCTTTCTTT.

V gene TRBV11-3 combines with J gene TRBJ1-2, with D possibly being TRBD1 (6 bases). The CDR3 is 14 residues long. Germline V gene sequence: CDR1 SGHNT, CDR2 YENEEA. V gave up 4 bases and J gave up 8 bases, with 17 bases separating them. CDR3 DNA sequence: TGTGCCAGCAGCTCGACCGGGACACAAGGCGGCTACACCTTC. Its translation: CASSSTGTQGGYTF.

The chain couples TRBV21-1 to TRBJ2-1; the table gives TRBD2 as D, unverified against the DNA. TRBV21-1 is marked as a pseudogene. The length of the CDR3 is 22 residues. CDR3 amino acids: CASSKLGVGITSGPAADNEQFF. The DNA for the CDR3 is TGTGCCAGCAGCAAATTAGGCGTGGGTATAACTAGCGGCCCTGCCGCTGACAATGAGCAGTTCTTC.

CDR3 sequence (DNA): TGTGCCAGCAGCCCCAGGTCCAACGTCCTGACTTTC. Translated, it gives CASSPRSNVLTF. The J gene is TRBJ2-6, the V gene TRBV3-1 (or the pseudogene TRBV3-2); D gene uncertain. Germline V gene data show CDR1 as LGHDT and CDR2 as YNNKEL (reference sequence). The CDR3 is made up of 12 amino acids. With 4 bases removed from V and 8 bases from J, the gap between germline ends came to 6 bases.

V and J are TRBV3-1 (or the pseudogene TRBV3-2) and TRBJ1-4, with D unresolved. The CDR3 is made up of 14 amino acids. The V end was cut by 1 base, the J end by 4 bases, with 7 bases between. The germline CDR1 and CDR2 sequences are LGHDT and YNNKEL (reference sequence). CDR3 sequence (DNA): TGTGCCAGCAGCCAAGGAGGGATTAATGAAAAACTGTTTTTT. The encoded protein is CASSQGGINEKLFF.

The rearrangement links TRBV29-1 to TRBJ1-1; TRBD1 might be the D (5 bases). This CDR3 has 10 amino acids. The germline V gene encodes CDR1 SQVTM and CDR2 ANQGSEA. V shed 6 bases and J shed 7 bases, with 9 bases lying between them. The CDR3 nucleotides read TGCAGCGTGATACAGGTTGAAGCTTTCTTT. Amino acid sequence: CSVIQVEAFF. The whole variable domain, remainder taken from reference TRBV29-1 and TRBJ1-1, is SAVISQKPSRDICQRGTSLTIQCQVDSQVTMMFWYRQQPGQSLTLIATANQGSEATYESGFVIDKFPISRPNLTFSTLTVSNMSPEDSSIYLCSVIQVEAFFGQGTRLTVV.

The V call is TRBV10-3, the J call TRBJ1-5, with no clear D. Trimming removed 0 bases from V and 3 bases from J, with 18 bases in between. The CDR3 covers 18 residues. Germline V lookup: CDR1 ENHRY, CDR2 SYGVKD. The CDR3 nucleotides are TGTGCCATCAGTGAGTCGAACGGGAAGAAGATTAACAATCAGCCCCAGCATTTT. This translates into CAISESNGKKINNQPQHF.

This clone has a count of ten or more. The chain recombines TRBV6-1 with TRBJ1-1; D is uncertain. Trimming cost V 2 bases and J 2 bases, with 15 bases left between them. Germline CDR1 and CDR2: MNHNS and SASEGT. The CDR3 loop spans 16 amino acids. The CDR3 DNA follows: TGTGCCAGCAGTGAATCCCCGTATAGAACCAACACTGAAGCTTTCTTT. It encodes CASSESPYRTNTEAFF.

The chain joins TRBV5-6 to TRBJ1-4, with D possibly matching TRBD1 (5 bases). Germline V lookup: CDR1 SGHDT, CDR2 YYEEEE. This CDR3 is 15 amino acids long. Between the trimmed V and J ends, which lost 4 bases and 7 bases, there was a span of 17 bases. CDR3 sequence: CASSAVAGGSEKLFF. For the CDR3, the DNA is TGTGCCAGCAGCGCCGTGGCGGGGGGTAGTGAAAAACTGTTTTTT.

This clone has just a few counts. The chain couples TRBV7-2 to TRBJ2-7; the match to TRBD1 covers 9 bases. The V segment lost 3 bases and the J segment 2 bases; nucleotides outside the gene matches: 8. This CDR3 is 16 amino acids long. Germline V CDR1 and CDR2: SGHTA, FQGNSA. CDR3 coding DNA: TGTGCCAGCAGCTTCGGCTCCGGGACAGGGACCTACGAGCAGTACTTC. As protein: CASSFGSGTGTYEQYF. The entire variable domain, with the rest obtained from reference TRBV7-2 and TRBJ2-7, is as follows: GAGVSQSPSNKVTEKGKDVELRCDPISGHTALYWYRQSLGQGLEFLIYFQGNSAPDKSGLPSDRFSAERTGGSVSTLTIQRTQQEDSAVYLCASSFGSGTGTYEQYFGPGTRLTVT.

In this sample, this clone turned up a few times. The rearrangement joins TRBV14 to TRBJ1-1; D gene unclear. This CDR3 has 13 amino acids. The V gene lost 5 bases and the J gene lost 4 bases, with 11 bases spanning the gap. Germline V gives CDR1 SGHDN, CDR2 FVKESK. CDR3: CASSAFRGTEAFF. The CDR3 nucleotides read TGTGCCAGCAGCGCCTTCAGAGGCACTGAAGCTTTCTTT.

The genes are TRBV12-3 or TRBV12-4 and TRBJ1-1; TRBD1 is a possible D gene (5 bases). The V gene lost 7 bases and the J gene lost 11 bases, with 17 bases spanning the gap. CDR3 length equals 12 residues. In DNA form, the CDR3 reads TGTGCCAGCAAGACCGGGACTGCAGCGGCTTTCTTT. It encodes CASKTGTAAAFF.

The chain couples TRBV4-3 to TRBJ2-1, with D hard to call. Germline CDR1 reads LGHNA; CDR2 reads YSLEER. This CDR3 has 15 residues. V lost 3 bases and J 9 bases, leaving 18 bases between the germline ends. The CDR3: CASSHAPGRWAEQFF. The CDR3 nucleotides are TGCGCCAGCAGCCACGCACCCGGCCGGTGGGCTGAGCAGTTCTTC.